This TCR beta chain was captured in a study of PD-L1 blockade in urothelial cancer. The protocol was immunoSEQ multiplex PCR, while the TCRdb copy is restricted to in-frame clones and leaves out a portion. The sample shows approximately 86,000 clones, around four fifths of them seen only once. In regard to this clone: Its antigen is currently unknown.

Notes on the study in general: Larger 3-week expansion of tumor-associated blood clones was seen in durable-benefit patients.

Time point indicated: pretreatment peripheral blood. Patients' urothelial carcinoma was locally advanced or metastatic. All patients handed over anywhere from 1 to 8 samples, pretreatment and on-treatment. The sequencing here drew on PBMCs, taken around atezolizumab (anti-PD-L1) treatment. This clonotype was sampled from a man aged 35 to 55 with urothelial cancer.

This CDR3 reads CASSPIGLAGGSKQYF. CDR3 nucleotides: TGTGCCAGCAGCCCCATCGGACTAGCGGGGGGAAGCAAGCAGTACTTC. The J gene is TRBJ2-7, the V gene TRBV27, with 14 bases aligning to TRBD2. J gave up 8 bases and V 6 bases, and 12 bases lay outside the gene matches. CDR1 and CDR2 from the germline V gene are MNHEY and SMNVEV (reference sequence). The CDR3 has 16 residues.